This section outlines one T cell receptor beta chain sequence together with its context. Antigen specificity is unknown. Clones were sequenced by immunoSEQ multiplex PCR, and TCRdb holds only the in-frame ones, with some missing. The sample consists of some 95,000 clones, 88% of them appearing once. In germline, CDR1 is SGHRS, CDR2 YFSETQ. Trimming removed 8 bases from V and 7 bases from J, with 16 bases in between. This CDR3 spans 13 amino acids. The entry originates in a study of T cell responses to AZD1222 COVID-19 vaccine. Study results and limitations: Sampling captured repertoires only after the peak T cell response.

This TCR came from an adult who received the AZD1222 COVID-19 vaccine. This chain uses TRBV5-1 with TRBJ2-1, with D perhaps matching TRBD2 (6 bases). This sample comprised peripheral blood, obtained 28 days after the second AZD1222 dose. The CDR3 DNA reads TGCGCCAGTAACCCTGCTGGGGGGAATGAGCAGTTCTTC. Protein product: CASNPAGGNEQFF.